This T cell receptor beta chain was identified during a study of blood T cell repertoires in COVID-19. This CDR3 has 14 amino acids. Germline V gene data show CDR1 as MNHNY and CDR2 as SVGAGI (reference sequence). The V gene lost 5 bases and the J gene lost 6 bases, with 14 bases spanning the gap. This clone was observed a few times. In the original processing: Amplified reference gene primers provided the basis for estimating nucleated cell counts. Sequenced by immunoSEQ multiplex PCR; TCRdb stores in-frame clones only, minus some. V and J calls plus clone size are reproduced from that table; the DNA served to infer D and trimming. The profile shows 95,000 to 150,000 clones, 74% of them singletons.

The source is a man aged 60-69 years with acute or convalescent COVID-19. The chain couples TRBV6-6 to TRBJ1-5, with a possible D match to TRBD1 (5 bases). Input material: peripheral blood. In nucleotides, the CDR3 is TGTGCCAGCAGTCCTGGACGGGGGGGTCAGCCCCAGCATTTT. Protein sequence: CASSPGRGGQPQHF.